This T cell receptor beta chain stems from a study of blood T cell repertoires in COVID-19. In the source study's methods: From reference gene primer amplification, estimates of nucleated cell counts were derived. Libraries were prepared by immunoSEQ multiplex PCR; TCRdb keeps only in-frame clonotypes and omits some of them. V and J calls and clone size follow that table, whereas D and trimming were derived from the DNA. This table holds about 170,000 clones, approximately 91% found once. V trimming: 4 bases; J trimming: 1 base; junction bases outside the gene matches: 6. The CDR3 contains 15 residues. In germline, CDR1 is LNHNV, CDR2 YYDKDF (reference sequence).

The specimen sequenced was peripheral blood. The sequence derives from a man younger than 35 with COVID-19, enrolled during active disease. The V call is TRBV15, the J call TRBJ2-7, with 8 nucleotides matching TRBD2. The CDR3 DNA sequence: TGTGCCACCAGCAAGGAACTAGCGGAATCCTACGAGCAGTACTTC. This encodes CATSKELAESYEQYF.